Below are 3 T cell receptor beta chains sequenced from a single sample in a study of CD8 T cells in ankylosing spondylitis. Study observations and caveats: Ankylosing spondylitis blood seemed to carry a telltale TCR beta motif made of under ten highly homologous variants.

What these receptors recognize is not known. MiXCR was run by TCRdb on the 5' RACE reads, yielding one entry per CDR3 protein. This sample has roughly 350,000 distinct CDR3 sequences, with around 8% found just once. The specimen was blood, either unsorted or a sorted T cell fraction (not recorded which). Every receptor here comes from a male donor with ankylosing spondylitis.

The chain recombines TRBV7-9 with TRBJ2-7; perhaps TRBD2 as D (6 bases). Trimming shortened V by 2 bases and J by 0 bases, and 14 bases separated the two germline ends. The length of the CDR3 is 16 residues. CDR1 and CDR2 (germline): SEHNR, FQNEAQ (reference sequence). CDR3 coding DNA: TGTGCCAGCAGCTTAAAGGGGATCGGGAGCTCCTACGAGCAGTACTTC. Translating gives CASSLKGIGSSYEQYF.

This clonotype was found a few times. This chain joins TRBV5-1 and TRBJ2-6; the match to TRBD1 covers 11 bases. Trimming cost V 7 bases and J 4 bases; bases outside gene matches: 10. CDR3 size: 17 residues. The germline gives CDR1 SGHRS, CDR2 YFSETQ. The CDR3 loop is CASDRTGGGSGANVLTF. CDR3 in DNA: TGCGCCAGCGACCGGACAGGGGGCGGATCAGGGGCCAACGTCCTGACTTTC.

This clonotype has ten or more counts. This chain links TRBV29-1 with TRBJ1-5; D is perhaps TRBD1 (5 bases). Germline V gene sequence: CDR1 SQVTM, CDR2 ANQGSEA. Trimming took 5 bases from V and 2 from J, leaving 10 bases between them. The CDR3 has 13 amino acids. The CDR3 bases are TGCAGCGTTAGCATAGGGGGCAATCAGCCCCAGCATTTT. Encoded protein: CSVSIGGNQPQHF.